The entry that follows covers one TCR beta chain sequence. Antigen unknown. The trim removed 7 bases at V and 7 bases at J, leaving 13 bases unmatched. The CDR3 extends over 15 amino acids. Germline CDR1 and CDR2: MNHNS and SASEGT. This sample stems from a study of T cells in localized non-small cell lung cancer. Broader study findings: Uninvolved adjacent lung had higher T cell clonality than tumor and all other tissues. Appearing in adjacent lung were a median 57 of the top 100 tumor clones.

Data came from immunoSEQ multiplex PCR; TCRdb stores just in-frame clones and leaves some out. Of 26,000 or so clones in the sample, 86% were seen once. V usage is TRBV6-1 and J usage is TRBJ1-5; 7 positions match TRBD1. Source: peripheral blood, taken before any cancer treatment. This clonotype originated in a female donor older than 55 with stage I lung adenocarcinoma. For the CDR3, the DNA is TGTGCCAGCACTCAAAGTGGAGGGGGCAGACAGCCCCAGCATTTT. Encoded protein: CASTQSGGGRQPQHF.